This T cell receptor beta chain was identified during a study of blood T cell repertoires in COVID-19. Looking at the study overall: Some COVID-19 samples were acute and others convalescent; all came from the United States, Italy and Spain. From T cells, B-cell-depleted T cells, or PBMCs came the material, which was cDNA or gDNA.

Original methodology: Researchers report that nucleated cell counts were estimated from reference gene primer amplification. Repertoires were generated with immunoSEQ multiplex PCR, while TCRdb's copy carries only in-frame clones and drops some. From that table come the V and J calls and clone size; the DNA was used to work out D and trimming. The table records around 69,000 clones, about 82% of them present only once. V gave up 2 bases and J gave up 3 bases, with 17 bases separating them. The V gene's germline CDR1 is SGHDT and CDR2 YYEEEE. The CDR3 sequence is 16 residues long. Sequencing was done on a sample of peripheral blood. The genes are TRBV5-6 and TRBJ1-2; perhaps TRBD1 as D (5 bases). The receptor was derived from a man aged 45-65 years with active COVID-19. In DNA, the CDR3 is TGTGCCAGCAGCTTCTCCATGGAAGGGGCTCACTATGGCTACACCTTC. Residues: CASSFSMEGAHYGYTF.